This TCR beta chain is from a study of cytomegalovirus exposure and HLA in healthy donors. Study context: Roughly 89 million unique TCR sequences came from HLA-typed donors in an early release. Study-wide results and caveats: Per a later analysis, about 17,000 TCR beta sequences showed association with HLA alleles at 0.05 false discovery rate. Reportedly, a later analysis found an Asian-associated ancestry cluster had fewer N-insertions than the approximately 700-donor mean. The study put 160 or so TCR beta chains on its list as cytomegalovirus-associated.

The study ran its PCR with 60 Vbeta and 13 Jbeta primers. Libraries were prepared by immunoSEQ multiplex PCR; TCRdb keeps only in-frame clonotypes and omits some of them. Of approximately 130,000 clones listed, around 75% are singletons. The V gene lost 6 bases and the J gene lost 0 bases, with 12 bases spanning the gap. CDR1 is MGHRA, CDR2 YSYEKL, per germline. The CDR3 covers 14 residues. With regard to this clone: Its antigen is not identified.

The sample comprised PBMCs. The sequence was obtained from a woman between 50 and 59 years old in good health and CMV-seropositive. The rearrangement links TRBV4-1 to TRBJ2-7; possible D gene TRBD2, 5 bases. The CDR3 nucleotides are TGCGCCAGCAGGCAACTAGGTAGCTCCTACGAGCAGTACTTC. Translating gives CASRQLGSSYEQYF.